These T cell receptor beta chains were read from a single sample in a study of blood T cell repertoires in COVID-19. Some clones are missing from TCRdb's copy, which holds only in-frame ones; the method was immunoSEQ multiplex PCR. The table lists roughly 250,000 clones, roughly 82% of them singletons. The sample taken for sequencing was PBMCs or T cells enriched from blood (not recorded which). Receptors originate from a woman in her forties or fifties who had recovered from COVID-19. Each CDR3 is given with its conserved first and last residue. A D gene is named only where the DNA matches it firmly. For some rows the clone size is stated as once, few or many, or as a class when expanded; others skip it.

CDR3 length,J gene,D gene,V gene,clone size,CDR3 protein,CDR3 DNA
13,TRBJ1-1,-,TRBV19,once,CASSTPGYAEAFF,TGTGCCAGTAGTACCCCAGGGTACGCTGAAGCTTTCTTT
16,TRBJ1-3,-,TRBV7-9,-,CASSQDSPISGNTIYF,TGTGCCAGCAGTCAGGACAGCCCCATCTCTGGAAACACCATATATTTT
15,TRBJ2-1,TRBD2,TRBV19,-,CASSGTGGVHNEQFF,TGTGCCAGTAGTGGGACGGGAGGGGTCCACAATGAGCAGTTCTTC
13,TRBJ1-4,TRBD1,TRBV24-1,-,CATGQGAPEKLFF,TGTGCCACAGGACAGGGGGCCCCCGAAAAACTGTTTTTT
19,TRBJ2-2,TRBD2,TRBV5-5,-,CASSLRTGVGGINTGELFF,TGTGCCAGCAGCCTCCGAACGGGGGTGGGAGGGATAAACACCGGGGAGCTGTTTTTT
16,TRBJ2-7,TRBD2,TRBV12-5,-,CASGLVPGLVSYEQYF,TGTGCTAGTGGTTTGGTCCCGGGACTAGTTTCATACGAGCAGTACTTC
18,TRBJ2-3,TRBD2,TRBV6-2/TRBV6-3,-,CASSYPTSGGGSTDTQYF,TGTGCCAGCAGTTACCCGACTAGCGGGGGAGGAAGCACAGATACGCAGTATTTT
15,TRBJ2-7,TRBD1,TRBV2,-,CASTTTGGSSYEQYF,TGTGCCAGCACCACGACAGGGGGAAGCTCCTACGAGCAGTACTTC
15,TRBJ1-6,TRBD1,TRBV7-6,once,CASSWSRGQDSPLHF,TGTGCCAGCAGCTGGTCCAGGGGGCAGGATTCACCCCTCCACTTT
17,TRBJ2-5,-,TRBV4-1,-,CASSPRPILAVEETQYF,TGCGCCAGCAGCCCAAGGCCCATTTTAGCGGTCGAAGAGACCCAGTACTTC
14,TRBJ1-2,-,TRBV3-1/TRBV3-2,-,CASSQNRERGGYTF,TGTGCCAGCAGCCAAAACAGGGAAAGGGGAGGCTACACCTTC
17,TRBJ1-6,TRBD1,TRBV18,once,CASSYTGGSSYNSPLHF,TGTGCCAGCTCATATACAGGGGGGAGCTCCTATAATTCACCCCTCCACTTT
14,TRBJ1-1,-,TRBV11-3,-,CASSKGSASHEAFF,TGTGCCAGCAGCAAAGGAAGCGCATCTCATGAAGCTTTCTTT